A selection of T cell receptor beta chains follows, all from one sample in a study of chemoradiotherapy in HPV16-positive cancers. Libraries were prepared by immunoSEQ multiplex PCR; TCRdb keeps only in-frame clonotypes and omits some of them. The sample has roughly 21,000 clones; approximately 86% are singletons. Sequencing used blood, obtained from a patient who underwent chemoradiotherapy. The receptors shown here come from a human donor with HPV-associated anogenital cancer. CDR3s include the opening cysteine and the closing phenylalanine or tryptophan. The order of the fields is V gene, D gene, J gene, clone size, CDR3 protein, CDR3 DNA. A D gene is named only where the DNA matches it firmly. Rows may omit the clone size; those that give it use once, few, many or a size class.

>TRBV10-2|.|TRBJ1-5|.
CASRAGNQPQHF
TGCGCCAGCAGGGCGGGCAATCAGCCCCAGCATTTT
>TRBV29-1|TRBD1|TRBJ2-7|.
CSVGNRGSSEQYF
TGCAGCGTTGGAAACAGGGGTAGCAGCGAGCAGTACTTC
>TRBV18|TRBD1|TRBJ2-7|.
CASSPNRDRVNYEQYF
TGTGCCAGCTCACCTAACCGGGACAGGGTAAACTACGAGCAGTACTTC
>TRBV4-3|.|TRBJ2-1|once
CASSQDTRSYNEQFF
TGCGCCAGCAGCCAAGATACGAGGTCCTACAATGAGCAGTTCTTC
>TRBV6-4|TRBD2|TRBJ2-3|.
CASSVTSGSTDTQYF
TGTGCCAGCAGTGTTACTAGCGGGAGCACGGATACGCAGTATTTT
>TRBV9|.|TRBJ1-4|.
CASSVAMGSATNEKLFF
TGTGCCAGCAGCGTAGCCATGGGGTCTGCAACTAATGAAAAACTGTTTTTT
>TRBV30|TRBD1|TRBJ2-2|.
CTWSRKGIRGRLNTGELFF
TGTACCTGGAGTCGAAAAGGGATAAGGGGGCGCTTGAATACCGGGGAGCTGTTTTTT
>TRBV7-3|.|TRBJ2-2|.
CASSLMRANTGELFF
TGTGCCAGCAGCTTAATGCGGGCGAACACCGGGGAGCTGTTTTTT
>TRBV11-2|TRBD2|TRBJ2-1|.
CASSFSGRAGSEQFF
TGTGCCAGCAGCTTTAGCGGGAGGGCCGGATCTGAGCAGTTCTTC
>TRBV6-6|.|TRBJ1-5|.
CASSLAGRQPQHF
TGTGCCAGCAGTCTGGCAGGCCGTCAGCCCCAGCATTTT
>TRBV19|.|TRBJ1-4|once
CASSQRHRLTPNEKLFF
TGTGCCAGTAGTCAACGACATCGCCTTACTCCCAATGAAAAACTGTTTTTT
>TRBV27|TRBD1|TRBJ2-4|.
CASSPQDRVAKNIQYF
TGTGCCAGCAGTCCACAGGACAGGGTGGCCAAAAACATTCAGTACTTC
>TRBV13|.|TRBJ2-3|.
CASSSISSFSTDTQYF
TGTGCCAGCAGCTCAATTAGCAGCTTCAGCACAGATACGCAGTATTTT
>TRBV6-5|.|TRBJ2-1|.
CASRSLGNEQFF
TGTGCCAGCAGGTCCCTCGGGAATGAGCAGTTCTTC
>TRBV30|TRBD1|TRBJ1-6|.
CAWNRQGINSPLHF
TGTGCCTGGAACCGACAGGGAATTAATTCACCCCTCCACTTT
>TRBV5-4|.|TRBJ2-3|.
CASSQLTDGTQYF
TGTGCCAGCAGCCAGCTTACCGACGGTACGCAGTATTTT
>TRBV19|.|TRBJ2-6|.
CASTRGRDSGANVLTF
TGTGCCAGTACCCGGGGCAGGGACTCTGGGGCCAACGTCCTGACTTTC
>TRBV6-8|.|TRBJ1-5|once
CASSYSGSGGNQPQHF
TGTGCCAGCAGTTACTCGGGAAGCGGGGGAAATCAGCCCCAGCATTTT
>TRBV6-6|TRBD1|TRBJ1-6|.
CASSYGDRPGSPLHF
TGTGCCAGCAGTTACGGGGACAGGCCCGGTTCACCCCTCCACTTT
>TRBV5-6|.|TRBJ1-2|.
CASSPGLEMRYGYTF
TGTGCCAGCTCACCCGGGTTGGAGATGAGGTATGGCTACACCTTC
>TRBV5-5|.|TRBJ1-1|.
CASSLERGTEAFF
TGTGCCAGCAGCTTGGAAAGGGGCACTGAAGCTTTCTTT
>TRBV5-8|.|TRBJ1-5|.
CASSIQSSNQPQHF
TGTGCCAGCAGCATACAGAGTAGCAATCAGCCCCAGCATTTT
>TRBV7-9|.|TRBJ1-1|.
CASSRSSGENAEAFF
TGTGCCAGCAGCCGTTCGTCAGGGGAAAACGCTGAAGCTTTCTTT